This passage covers 16 T cell receptor beta chains from one sample sequenced in a study of T-cell memory formation after mild COVID-19. Using its own MiXCR run on the 5' RACE reads, TCRdb lists one record per CDR3 protein. The table lists about 340,000 distinct CDR3 sequences, 13% of them singletons, with 20% to 25% in the top ten. The material sequenced was PBMCs or a T cell subset sorted from them (not recorded which). The receptors were sampled from a man younger than 30 who had mild COVID-19 (a few samples of this study predate the infection). Cell type and time point are not known.

This clonotype has a handful of counts. This chain connects TRBV6-4 to TRBJ2-1; no clear D. The CDR3 loop spans 16 amino acids. Germline V gives CDR1 MRHNA, CDR2 SNTAGT. V lost 2 bases to trimming and J lost 7 bases, with 18 bases between them. CDR3 DNA sequence: TGTGCCAGCAGTGACAAGGCCGGCCACCCTGGGAATGAGCAGTTCTTC. Translation gives CASSDKAGHPGNEQFF.

The chain combines TRBV6-5 with TRBJ1-1; 7 bases are a match to TRBD1. Unmatched junction bases numbered 5, after V lost 6 bases and J lost 7 bases. This CDR3 contains 12 residues. From germline, CDR1 is MNHEY and CDR2 SVGAGI. CDR3 region: CASRGDRDEAFF. DNA for the CDR3: TGTGCCAGCAGAGGCGACAGGGATGAAGCTTTCTTT.

This rearrangement joins TRBV20-1 to TRBJ1-6; D is perhaps TRBD1 (6 bases). Trimming left V 6 bases short and J 6 bases short, with 15 bases between. This CDR3 spans 14 amino acids. Germline loops: CDR1 DFQATT, CDR2 SNEGSKA (reference sequence). CDR3 in amino acids: CSAPYRDTNSPLHF. DNA for the CDR3: TGCAGTGCGCCTTACCGGGACACTAATTCACCCCTCCACTTT.

This clonotype has just a few counts. The chain recombines TRBV11-2 with TRBJ2-7; D could derive from TRBD1 or TRBD2 (5 bases each). The V gene's germline CDR1 is SGHAT and CDR2 FQNNGV. CDR3 length equals 16 residues. Trimming left V 0 bases short and J 0 bases short, with 12 bases between. The CDR3 DNA sequence: TGTGCCAGCAGCTTAGATCTACCAGGGAGCTCCTACGAGCAGTACTTC. This codes for CASSLDLPGSSYEQYF.

This clonotype has more than one count but fewer than ten. The rearrangement uses TRBV20-1 and TRBJ1-1; a weak D match, TRBD1 (5 bases). CDR3 length: 15 residues. CDR1 is DFQATT and CDR2 is SNEGSKA in the germline V gene (reference sequence). V was shortened by 5 bases and J by 2 bases, with 18 bases between the two germline ends. The CDR3 DNA reads as TGCAGTGCTCCCCAGGCGGGACGGGAAAACACTGAAGCTTTCTTT. The encoded protein is CSAPQAGRENTEAFF.

This clonotype was counted between two and nine times. The chain links TRBV4-3 to TRBJ2-7, with a tentative D call TRBD1 (5 bases). CDR1 LGHNA and CDR2 YSLEER come from the germline V gene. Trimming shortened V by 4 bases and J by 3 bases, and 10 bases separated the two germline ends. The CDR3 spans 13 residues. Written as DNA, the CDR3 is TGCGCCAGCAGCCGGACATCGAACTACGAGCAGTACTTC. Its protein product is CASSRTSNYEQYF.

The chain carries TRBV15 and TRBJ2-2; 9 nucleotides agree with TRBD1. J gave up 6 bases and V 1 base, and 18 bases lay outside the gene matches. The CDR3 contains 20 residues. Per germline, CDR1 LNHNV and CDR2 YYDKDF (reference sequence). CDR3 coding DNA: TGTGCCACCAGCAGAGTCCCACGAATCATGACAGGGGGGGATGCCGGGGAGCTGTTTTTT. This sequence encodes CATSRVPRIMTGGDAGELFF.

In this sample, this clonotype turned up a few times. In DNA, the CDR3 is TGTGCCAGCAGAACATTCAGAGAATCATGGCAACAAGAGACCCAGTACTTC. It encodes CASRTFRESWQQETQYF. This rearrangement joins TRBV5-6 to TRBJ2-5; D is undetermined. In germline, CDR1 is SGHDT, CDR2 YYEEEE. The CDR3 length is 17 residues. Trimming removed 5 bases at V and 2 bases at J, with 22 bases between. Drawing the rest from reference TRBV5-6 and TRBJ2-5, the complete variable domain is DAGVTQSPTHLIKTRGQQVTLRCSPKSGHDTVSWYQQALGQGPQFIFQYYEEEERQRGNFPDRFSGHQFPNYSSELNVNALLLGDSALYLCASRTFRESWQQETQYFGPGTRLLVL.

This clonotype has just a few counts. The chain recombines TRBV6-2 or TRBV6-3 with TRBJ2-3; D possibly matches TRBD1 or TRBD2 (5 bases each). CDR1 is MNHEY, CDR2 SVGEGT, per germline. Trimming took off 4 bases at V and 6 bases at J, with 11 bases between the two ends. The CDR3 totals 13 residues. CDR3 amino acids: CASSSRGVDTQYF. CDR3 nucleotide sequence: TGTGCCAGCAGTTCCCGGGGCGTGGATACGCAGTATTTT.

The J gene is TRBJ1-1, the V gene TRBV6-6; no clear D. The germline CDR1 and CDR2 sequences are MNHNY and SVGAGI (reference sequence). This CDR3 has 12 residues. Trimming left V 6 bases short and J 11 bases short, with 16 bases between. Here the CDR3 DNA reads TGTGCCAGCAGACCTCCGGAGGGATATGCTTTCTTT. It codes for CASRPPEGYAFF.

This clonotype was seen a few times. The genes are TRBV7-2 and TRBJ2-5; TRBD2 might be the D (6 bases). This CDR3 has 14 residues. Germline assignment: CDR1 SGHTA and CDR2 FQGNSA. Trimming left V 3 bases short and J 6 bases short, with 14 bases between. Written as DNA, the CDR3 is TGTGCCAGCAGCTTTGCCGCGGAGGGCAAGACCCAGTACTTC. Amino acid sequence: CASSFAAEGKTQYF.

This clonotype was seen only a few times. V and J are TRBV7-2 and TRBJ1-1; 7 bases match TRBD1. The CDR3 is 14 amino acids. After removal of 0 bases from V and 5 bases from J, the junction contained 3 bases not matched to a gene. Looked up from germline, CDR1 is SGHTA and CDR2 is FQGNSA. CDR3 DNA sequence: TGTGCCAGCAGCTTAGCGGACAGGTCTACTGAAGCTTTCTTT. Its protein product is CASSLADRSTEAFF.

The chain is built from TRBV20-1 and TRBJ2-1; D gene ambiguous. Per the germline V gene, CDR1 is DFQATT and CDR2 is SNEGSKA (reference sequence). The CDR3 covers 13 residues. V was shortened by 3 bases and J by 6 bases, with 12 bases between the two germline ends. CDR3 sequence (DNA): TGCAGTGCTAGTTTCAACCTCGTCAATGAGCAGTTCTTC. It encodes CSASFNLVNEQFF.

The chain recombines TRBV2 with TRBJ1-1; no clear D. Germline loops: CDR1 SNHLY, CDR2 FYNNEI. The CDR3 contains 14 residues. V dropped 3 bases and J dropped 1 base, with 9 bases sitting between them. CDR3 DNA: TGTGCCAGCAGTGAGCGGGCAGAGAACACTGAAGCTTTCTTT. Its protein product is CASSERAENTEAFF.

This clonotype turned up a few times. This chain links TRBV30 with TRBJ2-7; the match to TRBD1 covers 9 bases. Germline-derived CDR1 and CDR2 are GTSNPN and SVGIG (reference sequence). V was pared by 2 bases and J by 3 bases, with 5 bases of the junction left unmatched. The CDR3 contains 14 residues. The CDR3 reads CAWSRQGVDYEQYF. For the CDR3, the DNA is TGTGCCTGGAGTCGACAGGGGGTCGACTACGAGCAGTACTTC.

This clonotype was found a few times. The V and J genes are TRBV7-2 and TRBJ2-3, with 10 bases matching TRBD2. The CDR3 contains 13 residues. V shed 6 bases and J 6 bases; nucleotides not matched to a gene: 3. Per germline, CDR1 SGHTA and CDR2 FQGNSA. CDR3 coding DNA: TGTGCCAGCAGAAGCGGGGGGGCCGATACGCAGTATTTT. Translation gives CASRSGGADTQYF. The whole variable domain, filled in from reference TRBV7-2 and TRBJ2-3, reads GAGVSQSPSNKVTEKGKDVELRCDPISGHTALYWYRQSLGQGLEFLIYFQGNSAPDKSGLPSDRFSAERTGGSVSTLTIQRTQQEDSAVYLCASRSGGADTQYFGPGTRLTVL.